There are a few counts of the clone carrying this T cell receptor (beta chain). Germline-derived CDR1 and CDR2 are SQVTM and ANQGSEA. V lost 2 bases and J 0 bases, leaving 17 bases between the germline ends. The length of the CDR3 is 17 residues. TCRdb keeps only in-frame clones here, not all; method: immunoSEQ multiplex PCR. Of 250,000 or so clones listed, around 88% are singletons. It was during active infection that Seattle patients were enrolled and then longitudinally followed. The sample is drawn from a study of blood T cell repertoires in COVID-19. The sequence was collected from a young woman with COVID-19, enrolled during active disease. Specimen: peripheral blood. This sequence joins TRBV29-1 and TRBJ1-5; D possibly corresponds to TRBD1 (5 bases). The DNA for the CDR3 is TGCAGCGTTGAACGGGGGAGTGGGATTAATAGCAATCAGCCCCAGCATTTT. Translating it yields CSVERGSGINSNQPQHF.